This TCR beta chain was found in a study of T cell responses to AZD1222 COVID-19 vaccine. The study, taken as a whole, reports: Clonal diversity was possibly underestimated, and the donors were mostly white British, with more females. Unmutated variant regions are reportedly the target of nearly half of TCRs that are spike-specific.

Concerning this clone: The antigen is undetermined. The same CDR3 arises from other DNA sequences in this sample as well.

CDR3 length: 13 amino acids. The J segment lost 7 bases and the V segment lost 6 bases, leaving 2 bases of the junction unmatched. The germline gives CDR1 LNHDA, CDR2 SQIVND (reference sequence). The method was immunoSEQ multiplex PCR; TCRdb's version includes in-frame clones alone and lacks a portion of them. The profile shows 100,000 to 150,000 clones, approximately 88% of them singletons. This chain links TRBV19 with TRBJ1-6; 8 bases are shared with TRBD1. This receptor was taken from an adult in good health. This material consisted of peripheral blood, taken on day 0 of AZD1222 vaccination. CDR3 sequence: CASSGQGNSPLHF. CDR3 coding DNA: TGTGCCAGTAGCGGACAGGGAAATTCACCCCTCCACTTT.